This T cell receptor (beta chain) originates from a study of CD8+ T cells in alopecia areata. Study results and caveats: Patients displayed less clarity in TCR sharing than mice, a finding possibly related to HLA.

Reverse transcribed after extraction, RNA yielded cDNA as the sequencing template. Sequencing was performed with immunoSEQ multiplex PCR; in TCRdb, only in-frame clones are kept and a portion is missing. The sample holds some 120,000 clones, roughly three fifths seen once. The study team obtained lesional scalp punch biopsies and peripheral blood from alopecia areata patients. A note on this clone: What it binds is unknown.

Germline V gives CDR1 MGHRA, CDR2 YSYEKL. The length of the CDR3 is 16 residues. Between the trimmed V and J ends, which lost 1 base and 2 bases, there was a span of 13 bases. Sequences were derived from CD4+ T cells sorted from blood, sampled at week 0. V gene TRBV4-1 combines with J gene TRBJ2-3, with no clear D. The source of this sequence is a human donor with alopecia areata. The chain's CDR3 is CASSQGFPAVTDTQYF. The CDR3 DNA is TGCGCCAGCAGCCAAGGTTTCCCGGCTGTCACAGATACGCAGTATTTT.